One sample yielded the 17 T cell receptor beta chains listed below, sequenced in a study of blood T cell repertoires in COVID-19 (dated by TCRdb to the early 2020s). Library generation was performed with the immunoSEQ multiplex PCR assay. TCRdb took this table from immuneACCESS and kept in-frame rearrangements with V and J called. Such tables lack part of the clones; where checked against another copy, unresolved V genes explain under half of the gap, and the rest is unexplained. A total of roughly 200,000 clones appear in this sample, over 75% of them only once. Of the sample, about 10% falls within the top ten clones. Sequenced sample: peripheral blood. The receptors come from a human donor with active or convalescent COVID-19. The donor label of this sample is uncertain.

This clone was counted a few times. V and J are TRBV29-1 and TRBJ2-3; D uncertain. Trimming took off 2 bases at V and 7 bases at J, with 10 bases between the two ends. Germline V gene sequence: CDR1 SQVTM, CDR2 ANQGSEA. CDR3 size: 12 residues. The CDR3 DNA sequence: TGCAGCGTTGAACCCGGTCAACATACGCAGTATTTT. Its translation: CSVEPGQHTQYF.

The J gene is TRBJ1-1, the V gene TRBV27, with D unclear. V was trimmed by 5 bases and J by 2 bases, leaving 12 bases between them. CDR1 and CDR2 (germline): MNHEY, SMNVEV (reference sequence). This CDR3 has 14 residues. The CDR3 sequence: CASSLGEGNTEAFF. In nucleotides, the CDR3 is TGTGCCAGCAGTCTAGGAGAGGGAAACACTGAAGCTTTCTTT.

V is TRBV5-1 and J is TRBJ2-7; D is ambiguous. The CDR3 runs to 13 residues. Trimming left V 0 bases short and J 3 bases short, with 7 bases between. Germline V gene lookup returns CDR1 SGHRS and CDR2 YFSETQ. This CDR3 reads CASSLVRNYEQYF. CDR3 in DNA: TGCGCCAGCAGCTTGGTCAGAAACTACGAGCAGTACTTC.

This chain connects TRBV5-1 to TRBJ2-5; perhaps TRBD2 as D (6 bases). CDR3 length: 13 residues. V lost 4 bases, J lost 5 bases, and 12 bases lay in between. Per the germline V gene, CDR1 is SGHRS and CDR2 is YFSETQ. The CDR3 reads CASSHGGGETQYF. The CDR3 DNA reads as TGCGCCAGCAGCCACGGAGGAGGGGAGACCCAGTACTTC.

V and J are TRBV5-4 and TRBJ2-5; 8 positions match TRBD1. The germline gives CDR1 SGHNT, CDR2 YYREEE (reference sequence). The CDR3 covers 15 residues. Trimming took 0 bases from V and 7 from J; bases not matched to a gene: 8. This chain's CDR3 is CASSLGDRGSWTQYF. The DNA for the CDR3 is TGTGCCAGCAGCTTGGGCGACAGGGGATCTTGGACCCAGTACTTC.

This clone was found a few times. V is TRBV6-4 and J is TRBJ1-2, with 7 bases fitting TRBD1. CDR3 length: 14 residues. CDR1 is MRHNA and CDR2 is SNTAGT in the germline V gene. V shed 5 bases and J 4 bases; nucleotides not matched to a gene: 7. CDR3 nucleotide sequence: TGTGCCAGCAGTACGGGGACAGACTTCTATGGCTACACCTTC. It yields the protein CASSTGTDFYGYTF.

The V call is TRBV6-5, the J call TRBJ1-3; tentative D call: TRBD1 (6 bases). Germline assignment: CDR1 MNHEY and CDR2 SVGAGI. V was clipped by 0 bases and J by 2 bases, with 11 bases between them. This CDR3 is built from 16 residues. Here the CDR3 reads CASSYSFPGAGNTIYF. DNA of the CDR3: TGTGCCAGCAGTTACTCGTTCCCAGGGGCTGGAAACACCATATATTTT.

The gene calls are TRBV7-9 and TRBJ2-6; 7 bases line up with TRBD2. Trimming took 0 bases from V and 0 from J; bases not matched to a gene: 5. Germline V CDR1 and CDR2: SEHNR, FQNEAQ (reference sequence). There are 18 residues in the CDR3. This CDR3 reads CASSLALGRDSGANVLTF. The DNA for the CDR3 is TGTGCCAGCAGCTTAGCCCTAGGGAGGGACTCTGGGGCCAACGTCCTGACTTTC.

V usage is TRBV6-4 and J usage is TRBJ2-5; TRBD1 might be the D (6 bases). The V gene's germline CDR1 is MRHNA and CDR2 SNTAGT. Trimming took 6 bases from V and 2 from J, leaving 10 bases between them. CDR3 length: 13 residues. The CDR3 loop reads CASRPGTQETQYF. CDR3 DNA: TGTGCCAGCAGACCCGGGACACAAGAGACCCAGTACTTC.

The rearrangement uses TRBV9 and TRBJ2-2, with D possibly being TRBD2 (5 bases). This CDR3 contains 17 residues. The V end was cut by 3 bases, the J end by 6 bases, with 21 bases between. The germline V gene has CDR1 SGDLS and CDR2 YYNGEE. The CDR3 loop reads CASSATFRAGEPGELFF. The CDR3 nucleotides are TGTGCCAGCAGCGCTACCTTTCGGGCCGGGGAACCCGGGGAGCTGTTTTTT. Based on the CDR3 plus reference TRBV9 and TRBJ2-2, the full variable domain is DSGVTQTPKHLITATGQRVTLRCSPRSGDLSVYWYQQSLDQGLQFLIQYYNGEERAKGNILERFSAQQFPDLHSELNLSSLELGDSALYFCASSATFRAGEPGELFFGEGSRLTVL.

The V call is TRBV28, the J call TRBJ2-3; maybe TRBD2 (6 bases). There are 13 residues in the CDR3. V was clipped by 7 bases and J by 2 bases, with 10 bases between them. Germline loops: CDR1 MDHEN, CDR2 SYDVKM. CDR3 region: CASIPGVTDTQYF. For the CDR3, the DNA is TGTGCCAGCATCCCGGGGGTCACAGATACGCAGTATTTT.

CDR3 nucleotide sequence: TGTGCCAGCAGTCTTGCAGGGTTCACTGAAGCTTTCTTT. Its protein product is CASSLAGFTEAFF. The chain links TRBV28 to TRBJ1-1, with D possibly matching TRBD1 (5 bases). Germline V gene sequence: CDR1 MDHEN, CDR2 SYDVKM. The CDR3 runs to 13 residues. Trimming took off 5 bases at V and 4 bases at J, with 11 bases between the two ends.

In its sample, this clone was seen a few times. The CDR3 spells CASSQFQVDEQFF. CDR3 DNA: TGTGCCAGCAGCCAATTCCAGGTCGATGAGCAGTTCTTC. The gene calls are TRBV16 and TRBJ2-1; D is undetermined. Germline CDR1 and CDR2: KGHSY and FQNENV. The V gene lost 1 base and the J gene lost 8 bases, with 9 bases spanning the gap. This CDR3 has 13 amino acids. Full variable domain (missing parts from reference TRBV16 and TRBJ2-1): GEEVAQTPKHLVRGEGQKAKLYCAPIKGHSYVFWYQQVLKNEFKFLISFQNENVFDETGMPKERFSAKCLPNSPCSLEIQATKLEDSAVYFCASSQFQVDEQFFGPGTRLTVL.

This chain links TRBV16 with TRBJ2-5; D possibly corresponds to TRBD2 (7 bases). Germline lookup yields CDR1 KGHSY and CDR2 FQNENV. V shed 3 bases and J shed 3 bases, with 17 bases lying between them. This CDR3 has 16 amino acids. CDR3 coding DNA: TGTGCCAGCAGCCAGTCACGGGGGGCCAGAAAAGAGACCCAGTACTTC. Translating gives CASSQSRGARKETQYF.

This chain joins TRBV7-9 and TRBJ2-5; TRBD2 is a possible D gene (7 bases). Trimming cost V 4 bases and J 4 bases, with 13 bases left between them. Germline loops: CDR1 SEHNR, CDR2 FQNEAQ (reference sequence). CDR3 length equals 14 residues. This CDR3 is CASSSVGGPETQYF. The CDR3 DNA sequence: TGTGCCAGCAGCTCAGTCGGGGGGCCAGAGACCCAGTACTTC.

V gene TRBV18 combines with J gene TRBJ2-2; a possible D gene is TRBD2 (6 bases). Trimming shortened V by 3 bases and J by 4 bases, and 12 bases separated the two germline ends. Germline assignment: CDR1 KGHSH and CDR2 LQKENI. The CDR3 totals 15 residues. The CDR3 DNA reads as TGTGCCAGCTCACCTACGGGGGTCGCCACCGGGGAGCTGTTTTTT. Translating gives CASSPTGVATGELFF.

The chain employs TRBV6-1 and TRBJ2-7; D may be TRBD2 (6 bases). This CDR3 contains 14 residues. Trimming shortened V by 0 bases and J by 2 bases, and 8 bases separated the two germline ends. Germline CDR1 MNHNS, CDR2 SASEGT. CDR3 DNA: TGTGCCAGCAGTGAAGCTAGCGGTACCTACGAGCAGTACTTC. Its translation: CASSEASGTYEQYF.